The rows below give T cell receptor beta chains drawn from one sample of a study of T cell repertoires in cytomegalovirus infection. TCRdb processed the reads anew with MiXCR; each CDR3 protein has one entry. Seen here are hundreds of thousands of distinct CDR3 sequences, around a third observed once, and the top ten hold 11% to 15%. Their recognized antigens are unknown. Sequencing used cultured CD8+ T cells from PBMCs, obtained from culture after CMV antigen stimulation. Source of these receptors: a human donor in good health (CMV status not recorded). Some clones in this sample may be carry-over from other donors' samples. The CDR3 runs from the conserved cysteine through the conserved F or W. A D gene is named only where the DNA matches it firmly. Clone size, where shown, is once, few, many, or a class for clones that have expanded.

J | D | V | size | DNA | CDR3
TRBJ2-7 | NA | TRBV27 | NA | TGTGCCAGCAGTTTAAGAGGGACCAGGTACGAGCAGTACTTC | CASSLRGTRYEQYF
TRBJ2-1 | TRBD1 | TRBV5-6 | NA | TGTGCCAGCAGCGGGACAGGGAAGCAGTTCTTC | CASSGTGKQFF
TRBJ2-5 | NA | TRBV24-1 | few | TGTGCCACCAGTGACCTAGAGGAGGAGACCCAGTACTTC | CATSDLEEETQYF
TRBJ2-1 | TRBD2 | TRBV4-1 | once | TGCGCCAGCAGCCAAGATGAACTAGCGGGGGGATACAATGAGCAGTTCTTC | CASSQDELAGGYNEQFF
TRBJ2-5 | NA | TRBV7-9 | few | TGTGCCAGCAGCCCCCCGCCGCAGGGGCGAGAGACCCAGTACTTC | CASSPPPQGRETQYF
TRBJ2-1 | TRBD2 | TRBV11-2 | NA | TGTGCCAGCAGCACCTGGACTAGCGGGGGGTATGAGCAGTTCTTC | CASSTWTSGGYEQFF
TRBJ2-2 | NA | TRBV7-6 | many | TGTGCCAGCAGCCCCCGGACAGCGGCGAACACCGGGGAGCTGTTTTTT | CASSPRTAANTGELFF
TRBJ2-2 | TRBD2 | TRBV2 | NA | TGTGCCAGCACGGGGGGGGACACCGGGGAGCTGTTTTTT | CASTGGDTGELFF
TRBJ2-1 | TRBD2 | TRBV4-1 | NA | TGCGCCAGCAGCCACCCCGGGAGGGACGCCGACAATGAGCAGTTCTTC | CASSHPGRDADNEQFF
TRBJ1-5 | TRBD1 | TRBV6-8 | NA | TGTGCCAGCAGTTACTCGTTCCCGGGACAGGGCAATCAGCCCCAGCATTTT | CASSYSFPGQGNQPQHF
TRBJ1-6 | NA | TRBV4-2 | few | TGTGCCAGCAGCCAAGCGATGACTGCATCCTATAATTCACCCCTCCACTTT | CASSQAMTASYNSPLHF
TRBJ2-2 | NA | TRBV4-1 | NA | TGCGCCAGCAGCCAAGGGACGCGAAACACCGGGGAGCCGTTTTTT | CASSQGTRNTGEPFF
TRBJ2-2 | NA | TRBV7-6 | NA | TGTGCCAGCAGCTTAAGCAGTAGTAGTGCCGGGGAGCTGTTTTTT | CASSLSSSSAGELFF
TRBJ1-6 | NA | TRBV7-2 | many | TGTGCCAGCAGCCAGACCGGGAATAATTCACCCCTCCACTTT | CASSQTGNNSPLHF
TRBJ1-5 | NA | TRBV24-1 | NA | TGTGCCACCAGTGATTTAAAGGCAGGCGAAGGTCAGCCCCAGCATTTT | CATSDLKAGEGQPQHF
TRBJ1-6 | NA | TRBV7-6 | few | TGTGCCAGCAGCTTGACAGGTCCGGTTAATTCACCCCTCCACTTT | CASSLTGPVNSPLHF
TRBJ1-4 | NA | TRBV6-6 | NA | TGTGCCAGCAGTTACTCGAAGGGGGGGCCTAATGAAAAACTGTTTTTT | CASSYSKGGPNEKLFF
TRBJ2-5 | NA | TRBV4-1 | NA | TGCGCCAGCAGCCAAGATCCGGAAGGAGAGACCCAGTACTTC | CASSQDPEGETQYF
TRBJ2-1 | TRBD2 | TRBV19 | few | TGTGCCAGTAGTATAGTGGCGGGGGGGCCTCTCAATGAGCAGTTCTTC | CASSIVAGGPLNEQFF
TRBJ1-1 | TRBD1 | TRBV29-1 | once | TGCAGCGCATACCAGGGGGATTCGACTGAAGCTTTCTTT | CSAYQGDSTEAFF